The source of this T cell receptor beta chain is a study of T cells in Graves' hyperthyroidism and ophthalmopathy. Study-level points and caveats: Most thyroid clonotypes that were expanded above 0.001 also turned up in blood.

The CDR3 regions of TCR beta were amplified from RNA transcripts. HTBI primers were the set used in a first-round RT-PCR of the TCR CDR3. MiXCR, applied by TCRdb to the multiplex PCR reads, yields one record per CDR3 protein. Among fewer than 650,000 distinct CDR3 sequences, 46% were seen once, and the ten largest hold about two fifths. V was cut by 2 bases and J by 4 bases, with 6 bases left in between. Germline assignment: CDR1 MNHNS and CDR2 SASEGT. The CDR3 runs 13 residues. This clonotype was counted ten times or more. Its antigen is unknown. Exclusions: uncontrolled infection, other autoimmune disease, pregnancy, lactation. For the diagnoses, clinical symptoms, serum thyroxine and TRAb, thyroid ultrasound and orbital computed tomography were used.

Sequencing used peripheral blood or thyroid tissue (not recorded which). This chain uses TRBV6-1 with TRBJ1-5; no firm D call. This TCR derives from an adult woman with Graves' disease, either hyperthyroidism or ophthalmopathy (not recorded which). CDR3 sequence reads: CASSEHPNQPQHF. In nucleotides, the CDR3 is TGTGCCAGCAGTGAACATCCGAATCAGCCCCAGCATTTT.